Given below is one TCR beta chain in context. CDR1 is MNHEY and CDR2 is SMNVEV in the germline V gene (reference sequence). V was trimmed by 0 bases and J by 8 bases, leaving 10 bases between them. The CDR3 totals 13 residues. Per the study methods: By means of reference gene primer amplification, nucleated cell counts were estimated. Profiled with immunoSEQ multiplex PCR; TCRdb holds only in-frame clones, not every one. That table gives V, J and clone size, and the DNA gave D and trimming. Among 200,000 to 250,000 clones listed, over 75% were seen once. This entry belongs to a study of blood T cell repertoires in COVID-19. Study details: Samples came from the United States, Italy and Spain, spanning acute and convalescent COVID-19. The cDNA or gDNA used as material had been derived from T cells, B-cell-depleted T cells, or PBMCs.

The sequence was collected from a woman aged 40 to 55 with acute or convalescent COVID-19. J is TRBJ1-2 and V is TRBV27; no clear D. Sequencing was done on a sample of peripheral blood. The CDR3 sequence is CASSLSVQVGYTF. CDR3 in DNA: TGTGCCAGCAGTTTATCGGTCCAGGTCGGCTACACCTTC.